Given below is one T cell receptor (beta chain) in context. This specimen comes from a study of blood T cell repertoires in COVID-19. Across the whole study: Sample material is recorded as cDNA or gDNA derived from T cells, B-cell-depleted T cells, or PBMCs.

V lost 5 bases and J lost 6; bases outside the gene matches: 7. The CDR3 length is 14 residues. CDR1 is MNHNY, CDR2 SVGAGI, per germline (reference sequence). Sequencing was performed with immunoSEQ multiplex PCR; in TCRdb, only in-frame clones are kept and a portion is missing. The top ten clones hold around 3% of a sample with approximately 180,000 clones, approximately 85% of them seen once. The sequencing input was peripheral blood. The chain employs TRBV6-6 and TRBJ2-1; 7 bases are shared with TRBD2. The clonotype comes from a man aged 60-69 years with acute or convalescent COVID-19. The CDR3 DNA follows: TGTGCCAGCAGTGCCGGGACTATCGGCAATGAGCAGTTCTTC. Its protein product is CASSAGTIGNEQFF.